Listed below are T cell receptor beta chains from one sample, sequenced in a study of cytomegalovirus exposure and HLA in healthy donors. Assay: immunoSEQ multiplex PCR; the TCRdb copy retains only in-frame clones and omits some. The sample gives 93,000 or so clones, around four fifths of which show up once; around 6% is in the top ten. The source material was PBMCs. These receptor sequences come from a woman younger than 30 in good health and CMV-seropositive. Each CDR3 is given with its conserved first and last residue. A D gene is named only where the DNA matches it firmly. Some rows mark clone size as missing; the rest say once, few, many or name a class of expanded clone.

j_gene: TRBJ2-7
v_gene: TRBV27
d_gene: .
abundance: .
CDR3aa: CASSLGNEQYF
CDR3nt: TGTGCCAGCAGTTTAGGCAACGAGCAGTACTTC

j_gene: TRBJ2-3
v_gene: TRBV7-9
d_gene: TRBD2
abundance: .
CDR3aa: CASSQGLPRTDTQYF
CDR3nt: TGTGCCAGCAGCCAGGGACTACCTCGCACAGATACGCAGTATTTT

j_gene: TRBJ1-5
v_gene: TRBV6-5
d_gene: .
abundance: .
CDR3aa: CASSVGGAMPQHF
CDR3nt: TGTGCCAGCAGCGTAGGGGGAGCAATGCCCCAGCATTTT

j_gene: TRBJ2-7
v_gene: TRBV15
d_gene: TRBD1
abundance: .
CDR3aa: CATSRDLGQGYEQYF
CDR3nt: TGTGCCACCAGCAGAGATTTGGGACAGGGCTACGAGCAGTACTTC

j_gene: TRBJ2-1
v_gene: TRBV19
d_gene: .
abundance: .
CDR3aa: CASSIGGTANNEQFF
CDR3nt: TGTGCCAGTAGTATCGGAGGGACAGCTAACAATGAGCAGTTCTTC

j_gene: TRBJ1-5
v_gene: TRBV5-1
d_gene: .
abundance: once
CDR3aa: CASSLAGVDQPQHF
CDR3nt: TGCGCCAGCAGCTTGGCAGGGGTTGATCAGCCCCAGCATTTT

j_gene: TRBJ2-6
v_gene: TRBV4-1
d_gene: .
abundance: .
CDR3aa: CASSLGGSGANVLTF
CDR3nt: TGCGCCAGCAGCCTCGGGGGTAGTGGGGCCAACGTCCTGACTTTC

j_gene: TRBJ2-2
v_gene: TRBV6-5
d_gene: .
abundance: .
CDR3aa: CASSRPGSTGELFF
CDR3nt: TGTGCCAGCAGCCGACCGGGTTCGACCGGGGAGCTGTTTTTT

j_gene: TRBJ2-3
v_gene: TRBV29-1
d_gene: TRBD2
abundance: .
CDR3aa: CSVEDSGRAFMGTDTQYF
CDR3nt: TGCAGCGTTGAAGATAGCGGGAGGGCCTTTATGGGCACAGATACGCAGTATTTT

j_gene: TRBJ2-7
v_gene: TRBV28
d_gene: .
abundance: .
CDR3aa: CASSDSLVGEQYF
CDR3nt: TGTGCCAGCAGTGATAGTCTAGTGGGCGAGCAGTACTTC

j_gene: TRBJ2-3
v_gene: TRBV5-1
d_gene: TRBD2
abundance: .
CDR3aa: CASSVGLGSTDTQYF
CDR3nt: TGCGCCAGTAGTGTGGGACTAGGTAGCACAGATACGCAGTATTTT

j_gene: TRBJ2-1
v_gene: TRBV10-3
d_gene: .
abundance: .
CDR3aa: CFDGPSPNEQFF
CDR3nt: TGTTTCGACGGTCCTAGCCCCAATGAGCAGTTCTTC

j_gene: TRBJ1-5
v_gene: TRBV7-9
d_gene: .
abundance: few
CDR3aa: CASSQSSVNQPQHF
CDR3nt: TGTGCCAGCAGCCAATCGTCGGTCAATCAGCCCCAGCATTTT

j_gene: TRBJ2-3
v_gene: TRBV7-8
d_gene: TRBD2
abundance: once
CDR3aa: CASSYPGTSGYTDTQYF
CDR3nt: TGTGCCAGCAGCTACCCCGGGACTAGCGGTTACACAGATACGCAGTATTTT

j_gene: TRBJ1-3
v_gene: TRBV7-9
d_gene: .
abundance: .
CDR3aa: CASSRGAGNTIYF
CDR3nt: TGTGCCAGCAGCCGCGGCGCTGGAAACACCATATATTTT

j_gene: TRBJ2-2
v_gene: TRBV5-1
d_gene: TRBD1
abundance: .
CDR3aa: CASSTRPPTGGTFGELFF
CDR3nt: TGCGCCAGCAGCACCCGACCCCCGACAGGGGGGACCTTCGGGGAGCTGTTTTTT

j_gene: TRBJ2-7
v_gene: TRBV27
d_gene: TRBD2
abundance: once
CDR3aa: CASRTLAGLSYEQYF
CDR3nt: TGTGCCAGCAGAACTTTAGCGGGACTTAGCTACGAGCAGTACTTC

j_gene: TRBJ2-3
v_gene: TRBV6-4
d_gene: TRBD2
abundance: .
CDR3aa: CASTPTSGGAGTDTQYF
CDR3nt: TGTGCCAGCACTCCGACTAGCGGGGGGGCCGGCACAGATACGCAGTATTTT

j_gene: TRBJ1-3
v_gene: TRBV19
d_gene: .
abundance: .
CDR3aa: CASSPYTQASSGNTIYF
CDR3nt: TGTGCCAGTAGTCCTTACACTCAGGCATCCTCTGGAAACACCATATATTTT

j_gene: TRBJ1-5
v_gene: TRBV19
d_gene: TRBD1
abundance: .
CDR3aa: CATEDRAGQPQHF
CDR3nt: TGTGCCACGGAGGACAGGGCGGGTCAGCCCCAGCATTTT

j_gene: TRBJ1-5
v_gene: TRBV19
d_gene: .
abundance: .
CDR3aa: CASSITPQGSGQPQHF
CDR3nt: TGTGCCAGTAGTATAACCCCTCAGGGTAGCGGACAGCCCCAGCATTTT

j_gene: TRBJ1-4
v_gene: TRBV27
d_gene: TRBD1
abundance: .
CDR3aa: CASSLEGQGYEKLFF
CDR3nt: TGTGCCAGCAGCCTTGAGGGACAGGGGTATGAAAAACTGTTTTTT

j_gene: TRBJ1-6
v_gene: TRBV28
d_gene: .
abundance: .
CDR3aa: CACGPPRNSPLHF
CDR3nt: TGTGCCTGTGGCCCGCCGCGGAATTCACCCCTCCACTTT

j_gene: TRBJ2-4
v_gene: TRBV15
d_gene: TRBD2
abundance: once
CDR3aa: CATSAVRTSGMIQYF
CDR3nt: TGTGCCACCAGCGCCGTTAGGACTAGCGGGATGATTCAGTACTTC

j_gene: TRBJ2-7
v_gene: TRBV27
d_gene: .
abundance: .
CDR3aa: CASSLQGSSYEQYF
CDR3nt: TGTGCCAGCAGTTTGCAGGGTAGCTCCTACGAGCAGTACTTC

j_gene: TRBJ2-7
v_gene: TRBV2
d_gene: .
abundance: .
CDR3aa: CASSVPYEQYF
CDR3nt: TGTGCCAGCAGCGTCCCCTACGAGCAGTACTTC

j_gene: TRBJ2-5
v_gene: TRBV18
d_gene: TRBD1
abundance: .
CDR3aa: CASSQGQQETQYF
CDR3nt: TGTGCCAGCTCACAGGGACAGCAAGAGACCCAGTACTTC

j_gene: TRBJ2-5
v_gene: TRBV5-4
d_gene: TRBD2
abundance: .
CDR3aa: CASSLAGAAETQYF
CDR3nt: TGTGCCAGCAGCTTAGCGGGAGCAGCGGAGACCCAGTACTTC

j_gene: TRBJ2-2
v_gene: TRBV7-9
d_gene: .
abundance: .
CDR3aa: CASSWQGGNTGELFF
CDR3nt: TGTGCCAGCAGCTGGCAAGGGGGAAACACCGGGGAGCTGTTTTTT

j_gene: TRBJ2-7
v_gene: TRBV5-6
d_gene: .
abundance: .
CDR3aa: CASSLGQYEQYF
CDR3nt: TGTGCCAGCAGCTTGGGGCAGTACGAGCAGTACTTC

j_gene: TRBJ2-5
v_gene: TRBV4-1
d_gene: TRBD2
abundance: .
CDR3aa: CASSQDLLARLEETQYF
CDR3nt: TGCGCCAGCAGCCAGGACTTACTAGCGAGGTTGGAAGAGACCCAGTACTTC

j_gene: TRBJ2-3
v_gene: TRBV5-4
d_gene: TRBD2
abundance: .
CDR3aa: CASSLGTSGSTDTQYF
CDR3nt: TGTGCCAGCAGCCTTGGGACTAGCGGAAGCACAGATACGCAGTATTTT

j_gene: TRBJ2-1
v_gene: TRBV7-9
d_gene: .
abundance: .
CDR3aa: CAGGPGLLNEQFF
CDR3nt: TGTGCCGGAGGACCGGGACTGCTAAATGAGCAGTTCTTC

j_gene: TRBJ1-2
v_gene: TRBV9
d_gene: .
abundance: once
CDR3aa: CASSVVHSGGYTF
CDR3nt: TGTGCCAGCAGCGTAGTCCACAGTGGCGGCTACACCTTC

j_gene: TRBJ2-7
v_gene: TRBV5-6
d_gene: .
abundance: .
CDR3aa: CASSLVDSYEQYF
CDR3nt: TGTGCCAGCAGCTTGGTGGACAGCTACGAGCAGTACTTC

j_gene: TRBJ1-2
v_gene: TRBV7-9
d_gene: .
abundance: .
CDR3aa: CASSLDSYYGYTF
CDR3nt: TGTGCCAGCAGCCTCGACAGCTACTATGGCTACACCTTC

j_gene: TRBJ2-7
v_gene: TRBV28
d_gene: TRBD2
abundance: .
CDR3aa: CASSLRASGAQQYF
CDR3nt: TGTGCCAGCAGTTTAAGGGCTAGCGGAGCCCAGCAGTACTTC

j_gene: TRBJ2-5
v_gene: TRBV29-1
d_gene: .
abundance: .
CDR3aa: CSAVPGETQYF
CDR3nt: TGCAGCGCCGTACCGGGGGAGACCCAGTACTTC

j_gene: TRBJ2-5
v_gene: TRBV6-1
d_gene: .
abundance: .
CDR3aa: CASTAASPSETQYF
CDR3nt: TGTGCCTCTACGGCGGCTAGCCCGTCAGAGACCCAGTACTTC

j_gene: TRBJ1-2
v_gene: TRBV30
d_gene: .
abundance: .
CDR3aa: CAWTAGPAAYGYTF
CDR3nt: TGTGCCTGGACAGCGGGCCCTGCAGCATACGGCTACACCTTC

j_gene: TRBJ2-7
v_gene: TRBV9
d_gene: .
abundance: .
CDR3aa: CASSPRAGTYEQYF
CDR3nt: TGTGCCAGCAGCCCGCGAGCAGGAACCTACGAGCAGTACTTC

j_gene: TRBJ1-4
v_gene: TRBV25-1
d_gene: TRBD1
abundance: .
CDR3aa: CASTEGQGAEKLFF
CDR3nt: TGTGCCAGCACTGAAGGACAGGGGGCCGAAAAACTGTTTTTT

j_gene: TRBJ2-5
v_gene: TRBV18
d_gene: .
abundance: .
CDR3aa: CASSGLIQETQYF
CDR3nt: TGTGCCAGCTCGGGACTCATCCAAGAGACCCAGTACTTC

j_gene: TRBJ2-7
v_gene: TRBV9
d_gene: .
abundance: .
CDR3aa: CASSVGTVDFDEQYF
CDR3nt: TGTGCCAGCAGCGTAGGGACAGTGGATTTCGACGAGCAGTACTTC

j_gene: TRBJ2-1
v_gene: TRBV4-1
d_gene: TRBD1
abundance: .
CDR3aa: CASSQGTGGFMVNEQFF
CDR3nt: TGCGCCAGCAGCCAAGGAACAGGGGGCTTTATGGTGAATGAGCAGTTCTTC

j_gene: TRBJ1-1
v_gene: TRBV7-2
d_gene: .
abundance: .
CDR3aa: CASRAVFGRGTEAFF
CDR3nt: TGTGCCAGCAGGGCTGTTTTTGGGAGGGGGACTGAAGCTTTCTTT

j_gene: TRBJ2-3
v_gene: TRBV7-3
d_gene: TRBD2
abundance: .
CDR3aa: CASSKELAGYTDTQYF
CDR3nt: TGTGCCAGCAGCAAAGAACTAGCGGGATACACAGATACGCAGTATTTT

j_gene: TRBJ2-5
v_gene: TRBV5-4
d_gene: TRBD2
abundance: .
CDR3aa: CASSRPALAGGPRETQYF
CDR3nt: TGTGCCAGCAGCCGCCCGGCGTTAGCGGGAGGTCCAAGGGAGACCCAGTACTTC

j_gene: TRBJ2-1
v_gene: TRBV4-1
d_gene: TRBD2
abundance: .
CDR3aa: CASSQDRVAGYNEQFF
CDR3nt: TGCGCCAGCAGCCAAGATAGAGTAGCGGGATATAATGAGCAGTTCTTC

j_gene: TRBJ1-6
v_gene: TRBV27
d_gene: TRBD1
abundance: .
CDR3aa: CASSWDRESPLHF
CDR3nt: TGTGCCAGCAGTTGGGACAGGGAGTCACCCCTCCACTTT

j_gene: TRBJ2-5
v_gene: TRBV4-1
d_gene: TRBD2
abundance: .
CDR3aa: CASSQGGLAGGRETQYF
CDR3nt: TGCGCCAGCAGCCAAGGGGGGCTAGCGGGGGGGAGGGAGACCCAGTACTTC

j_gene: TRBJ2-7
v_gene: TRBV7-8
d_gene: TRBD1
abundance: .
CDR3aa: CASKKGQGVYEQYF
CDR3nt: TGTGCCAGCAAGAAGGGACAGGGGGTCTACGAGCAGTACTTC

j_gene: TRBJ2-7
v_gene: TRBV30
d_gene: .
abundance: .
CDR3aa: CAWSAQISYEQYF
CDR3nt: TGTGCCTGGAGTGCGCAGATCTCCTACGAGCAGTACTTC

j_gene: TRBJ2-7
v_gene: TRBV29-1
d_gene: .
abundance: few
CDR3aa: CSVAGTRESYEQYF
CDR3nt: TGCAGCGTTGCCGGGACAAGGGAGTCCTACGAGCAGTACTTC

j_gene: TRBJ1-5
v_gene: TRBV7-9
d_gene: .
abundance: .
CDR3aa: CASSLGGLGQPQHF
CDR3nt: TGTGCCAGCAGCTTAGGGGGGCTTGGTCAGCCCCAGCATTTT

j_gene: TRBJ2-7
v_gene: TRBV4-2
d_gene: .
abundance: once
CDR3aa: CASSQSPGGSESYEQYF
CDR3nt: TGTGCCAGCAGCCAATCCCCAGGTGGGAGTGAATCCTACGAGCAGTACTTC

j_gene: TRBJ2-7
v_gene: TRBV12-5
d_gene: TRBD2
abundance: .
CDR3aa: CASGSRTAGTSYEQYF
CDR3nt: TGTGCTAGTGGTTCAAGAACAGCCGGGACTAGCTACGAGCAGTACTTC

j_gene: TRBJ2-5
v_gene: TRBV7-3
d_gene: .
abundance: .
CDR3aa: CASALLGGLPGETQYF
CDR3nt: TGTGCCAGCGCGCTACTTGGGGGCTTACCAGGGGAGACCCAGTACTTC

j_gene: TRBJ2-1
v_gene: TRBV7-8
d_gene: TRBD2
abundance: .
CDR3aa: CASSPRGRERDNEQFF
CDR3nt: TGTGCCAGCAGCCCCCGAGGGCGGGAGAGGGACAATGAGCAGTTCTTC